The 2 T cell receptor beta chains in this list originate from one sample, sequenced in a study of beta chain features in type 1 diabetes. Reverse transcribing all isolated RNA meant expressed TCRB transcripts were sequenced. Assay: immunoSEQ multiplex PCR; the TCRdb copy retains only in-frame clones and omits some. The profile shows hundreds of thousands of clones, roughly 12% of them singletons. Specimen: naive CD4+ T cells from blood. The receptors stem from a man aged 18-30 years in good health.

V is TRBV11-1 and J is TRBJ2-1; D not certain. The CDR3 is 14 amino acids. Germline V CDR1 and CDR2: SGHAT, FQDESV (reference sequence). V was cut by 1 base and J by 4 bases, with 8 bases left in between. CDR3 loop: CASSLVARYNEQFF. CDR3 coding DNA: TGTGCCAGCAGCTTAGTCGCTAGATACAATGAGCAGTTCTTC.

This clone was picked up a small number of times. The chain links TRBV30 to TRBJ1-2, with a weak D call TRBD1 (5 bases). Germline loops: CDR1 GTSNPN, CDR2 SVGIG (reference sequence). The CDR3 extends over 13 amino acids. V was clipped by 2 bases and J by 6 bases, with 13 bases between them. CDR3 sequence: CAWSLRVVDGYTF. The CDR3 DNA follows: TGTGCCTGGAGTCTCAGGGTGGTGGATGGCTACACCTTC.